This TCR beta chain is from a study of blood T cell repertoires in COVID-19. Study-level background: Whether acute or convalescent, the COVID-19 samples came from the United States, Italy and Spain. Nucleic acid was either cDNA or gDNA, and it came from T cells, B-cell-depleted T cells, or PBMCs.

This clone has just one count. The assay was immunoSEQ multiplex PCR, and TCRdb's table has in-frame clones only and misses some. The sample carries approximately 35,000 clones, 80% to 90% recorded once. CDR1 and CDR2 (germline): LNHDA, SQIVND (reference sequence). The CDR3 length is 15 residues. With 5 bases removed from V and 7 bases from J, the gap between germline ends came to 18 bases. The sequence was collected from a man between 60 and 70 years old with active COVID-19. Sequenced: peripheral blood. This sequence joins TRBV19 and TRBJ1-5; weak D call: TRBD1 (6 bases). The CDR3 nucleotides read TGTGCCAGTAGTCTGGGTGTGGCAGGGACACAGCCCCAGCATTTT. It translates to CASSLGVAGTQPQHF.